These T cell receptor beta chains were read from a single sample in a study of Ad26.COV2.S vaccination and SARS-CoV-2 variants. Sequenced by immunoSEQ multiplex PCR; TCRdb stores in-frame clones only, minus some. The sample lists fewer than 150,000 clones, just over 85% seen once, with 5% in the top ten. The sequenced sample was peripheral blood, obtained after recovery from COVID-19. The receptor set was obtained from a human donor who had recovered from COVID-19. CDR3s include the opening cysteine and the closing phenylalanine or tryptophan. D genes are given only for firm matches. Rows may omit the clone size; those that give it use once, few, many or a size class.

J: TRBJ1-3; V: TRBV5-6; size: NA; D: TRBD1; DNA: TGTGCCAGCAGCTTGCTTGGGGACAGCTCTGGAAACACCATATATTTT; CDR3: CASSLLGDSSGNTIYF
J: TRBJ1-5; V: TRBV7-8; size: NA; D: TRBD1; DNA: TGTGCCAGCAGCCCCGGACAGGGCCACCAGCCCCAGCATTTT; CDR3: CASSPGQGHQPQHF
J: TRBJ2-7; V: TRBV28; size: NA; D: NA; DNA: TGTGCCAGCAGATCGCAGGCCTCTGGGAGGTACGAGCAGTACTTC; CDR3: CASRSQASGRYEQYF
J: TRBJ1-1; V: TRBV28; size: NA; D: NA; DNA: TGTGCCAGCAGTTCCCCCAGGACGGATATGAACACTGAAGCTTTCTTT; CDR3: CASSSPRTDMNTEAFF
J: TRBJ2-1; V: TRBV18; size: NA; D: NA; DNA: TGTGCCAGCTCACCATTTACAGGCCGGTCCAATGAGCAGTTCTTC; CDR3: CASSPFTGRSNEQFF
J: TRBJ2-1; V: TRBV5-4; size: once; D: TRBD1; DNA: TGTGCCAGTCGCCCGACAGGGGGCTTTGGCAATGAGCAGTTCTTC; CDR3: CASRPTGGFGNEQFF
J: TRBJ1-1; V: TRBV19; size: NA; D: NA; DNA: TGTGCCAGTAGTGACAGCATGAACACTGAAGCTTTCTTT; CDR3: CASSDSMNTEAFF
J: TRBJ1-2; V: TRBV21-1; size: NA; D: NA; DNA: TGTGCCAGCAGCCCTCGGCCTTATGGCTACACCTTC; CDR3: CASSPRPYGYTF
J: TRBJ2-5; V: TRBV28; size: NA; D: NA; DNA: TGTGCCAGCAGTTTACGACCACCCCAAGAGACCCAGTACTTC; CDR3: CASSLRPPQETQYF
J: TRBJ2-1; V: TRBV4-1; size: NA; D: NA; DNA: TGCGCCAGCAGCCAAGCGGGGGCGGACTACAATGAGCAGTTCTTC; CDR3: CASSQAGADYNEQFF
J: TRBJ1-1; V: TRBV11-2; size: NA; D: NA; DNA: TGTGCCAGCAGAGCTTATACTGGTGTGGGAATGAACACTGAAGCTTTCTTT; CDR3: CASRAYTGVGMNTEAFF
J: TRBJ2-3; V: TRBV28; size: NA; D: NA; DNA: TGTGCCAGCAGTTTACATCCGCGGGGCACAGATACGCAGTATTTT; CDR3: CASSLHPRGTDTQYF
J: TRBJ2-5; V: TRBV4-2; size: NA; D: TRBD2; DNA: TGTGCCAGCAGCCCTTCAGCGGGGGCCACACAAGAGACCCAGTACTTC; CDR3: CASSPSAGATQETQYF
J: TRBJ2-1; V: TRBV5-1; size: NA; D: TRBD2; DNA: TGCGCCAGCAGCACTAGCGGGGAGTCCTACAATGAGCAGTTCTTC; CDR3: CASSTSGESYNEQFF
J: TRBJ1-1; V: TRBV28; size: NA; D: TRBD1; DNA: TGTGCCAGCAGAATAAGGGGGCTGGTGGGCACTGAAGCTTTCTTT; CDR3: CASRIRGLVGTEAFF
J: TRBJ1-2; V: TRBV4-3; size: NA; D: TRBD1; DNA: TGCGCCAGCAGCCAAGATCGTGACAGGGTCTTTGGCTACACCTTC; CDR3: CASSQDRDRVFGYTF
J: TRBJ1-2; V: TRBV28; size: NA; D: NA; DNA: TGTGCCAGCATAGAGGGAGGGGGTGGCTACACCTTC; CDR3: CASIEGGGGYTF
J: TRBJ1-1; V: TRBV5-8; size: NA; D: NA; DNA: TGTGCCAGCAGTCACGTTTCCACCGGGGGCACTGAAGCTTTCTTT; CDR3: CASSHVSTGGTEAFF
J: TRBJ2-7; V: TRBV3-1/TRBV3-2; size: NA; D: NA; DNA: TGTGCCAGCAGGGCCAGGAGCTCCTACGAGCAGTACTTC; CDR3: CASRARSSYEQYF
J: TRBJ2-2; V: TRBV18; size: NA; D: NA; DNA: TGTGCCAGCTCACCAAGCTACACCGGGGAGCTGTTTTTT; CDR3: CASSPSYTGELFF
J: TRBJ2-1; V: TRBV15; size: once; D: TRBD1; DNA: TGTGCCACCAGCACGGACAGGGGCCCTGAGCAGTTCTTC; CDR3: CATSTDRGPEQFF
J: TRBJ2-5; V: TRBV5-1; size: NA; D: NA; DNA: TGCGCCAGCAGCACGGGACTCCAAGAGACCCAGTACTTC; CDR3: CASSTGLQETQYF
J: TRBJ1-6; V: TRBV5-1; size: few; D: NA; DNA: TGCGCCAGCAGCTTGGCCGCAGGGGACAAGACCCTCCACTTT; CDR3: CASSLAAGDKTLHF
J: TRBJ1-5; V: TRBV4-1; size: NA; D: TRBD1; DNA: TGCGCCAGCAGCCAAGATCCCCCGGGACAGGGGCAGGGATTGGGTCAGCCCCAGCATTTT; CDR3: CASSQDPPGQGQGLGQPQHF
J: TRBJ2-7; V: TRBV30; size: few; D: NA; DNA: TGTGCCTGGAATCAGGGGTACGAGCAGTACTTC; CDR3: CAWNQGYEQYF
J: TRBJ2-3; V: TRBV5-1; size: NA; D: TRBD2; DNA: TGCGCCAGCAGCCAGGGACTAGCGGGGAATACGCAGTATTTT; CDR3: CASSQGLAGNTQYF
J: TRBJ1-2; V: TRBV6-1; size: once; D: NA; DNA: TGTGCCAGCAGCTTTAAGGACCGCTTTTACACCTTC; CDR3: CASSFKDRFYTF
J: TRBJ1-1; V: TRBV28; size: NA; D: TRBD1; DNA: TGTGCCAGCAGTTTAATTGGGACAGGGAGTGGCACTGAAGCTTTCTTT; CDR3: CASSLIGTGSGTEAFF
J: TRBJ2-7; V: TRBV2; size: NA; D: NA; DNA: TGTGCCAGCGGGAGGTTCAACTCCTACGAGCAGTACTTC; CDR3: CASGRFNSYEQYF
J: TRBJ2-3; V: TRBV11-2; size: NA; D: NA; DNA: TGTGCCAGCAGCCCCCGTTTGTTGAACACAGATACGCAGTATTTT; CDR3: CASSPRLLNTDTQYF
J: TRBJ1-1; V: TRBV18; size: few; D: TRBD1; DNA: TGTGCCAGCTCATTCGGGACAGGGGGCATCACTGAAGCTTTCTTT; CDR3: CASSFGTGGITEAFF
J: TRBJ1-2; V: TRBV28; size: NA; D: NA; DNA: TGTGCCAGCAGTTTATTGAAGGCAGGGAGAGGCTACACCTTC; CDR3: CASSLLKAGRGYTF
J: TRBJ2-7; V: TRBV4-1; size: NA; D: NA; DNA: TGCGCCAGCAGCCAAGATAACCTCCAGGGGTCCAGCTCCTACGAGCAGTACTTC; CDR3: CASSQDNLQGSSSYEQYF
J: TRBJ1-2; V: TRBV7-8; size: NA; D: NA; DNA: TGTGCCAGCAGCCCGAACAGAGTAACACCAGACCCCTATGGCTACACCTTC; CDR3: CASSPNRVTPDPYGYTF
J: TRBJ2-7; V: TRBV27; size: NA; D: NA; DNA: TGTGCCAGCAGAACCGGGACGGAATACTCCGAGCAGTACTTC; CDR3: CASRTGTEYSEQYF
J: TRBJ1-2; V: TRBV19; size: NA; D: TRBD1; DNA: TGTGCCAGTAGTAGCCGGGACAGGGGTTACAACTATGGCTACACCTTC; CDR3: CASSSRDRGYNYGYTF
J: TRBJ2-7; V: TRBV24-1; size: NA; D: NA; DNA: TGTGCCACCAGTGATACAGGGAGGTCCGACGAGCAGTACTTC; CDR3: CATSDTGRSDEQYF
J: TRBJ2-4; V: TRBV12-3/TRBV12-4; size: once; D: NA; DNA: TGTGCCAGCAGTACCGCCAAAAACATTCAGTACTTC; CDR3: CASSTAKNIQYF
J: TRBJ2-2; V: TRBV10-1; size: once; D: TRBD1; DNA: TGCGCCAGCCAGGGGGTTAGCACCGGGGAGCTGTTTTTT; CDR3: CASQGVSTGELFF
J: TRBJ1-6; V: TRBV6-1; size: NA; D: TRBD1; DNA: TGTGCCAGCAGGCGGGACAGCTATAATTCACCCCTCCACTTT; CDR3: CASRRDSYNSPLHF
J: TRBJ1-2; V: TRBV30; size: NA; D: TRBD1; DNA: TGTGCCTGGAGTGAAACAGGGGGCGGGTATGGCTACACCTTC; CDR3: CAWSETGGGYGYTF
J: TRBJ1-6; V: TRBV7-2; size: NA; D: NA; DNA: TGTGCCAGCAGCCCGTGGGAGTCTTCACCCCTCCACTTT; CDR3: CASSPWESSPLHF
J: TRBJ2-7; V: TRBV20-1; size: NA; D: NA; DNA: TGCAGTGCTACAGGGAACGAGCAGTACTTC; CDR3: CSATGNEQYF
J: TRBJ2-7; V: TRBV7-2; size: NA; D: TRBD1; DNA: TGTGCCAGCAGCTTAGGGGTGGCAGGGGGATGGTACGAGCAGTACTTC; CDR3: CASSLGVAGGWYEQYF
J: TRBJ1-1; V: TRBV7-6; size: NA; D: NA; DNA: TGTGCCAGCAGCCCCCTAGACAGTGAAGCTTTCTTT; CDR3: CASSPLDSEAFF
J: TRBJ2-7; V: TRBV7-9; size: NA; D: NA; DNA: TGTGCCAGCAGCTTAGCGACCAGGGCCCACGAGCAGTACTTC; CDR3: CASSLATRAHEQYF
J: TRBJ2-3; V: TRBV4-1; size: NA; D: TRBD2; DNA: TGCGCCAGCAGCCAATTACTAGCGGGGGCAGATACGCAGTATTTT; CDR3: CASSQLLAGADTQYF
J: TRBJ2-7; V: TRBV27; size: NA; D: NA; DNA: TGTGCCAGCAGACAGAACAGGGGGGGAGACGAGCAGTACTTC; CDR3: CASRQNRGGDEQYF
J: TRBJ2-3; V: TRBV28; size: NA; D: NA; DNA: TGTGCCAGCAGTCTGAGATCCACAGATACGCAGTATTTT; CDR3: CASSLRSTDTQYF
J: TRBJ2-3; V: TRBV29-1; size: NA; D: TRBD2; DNA: TGCAGCGTTGAAGATCAACTAGCGTCTAGCACAGATACGCAGTATTTT; CDR3: CSVEDQLASSTDTQYF
J: TRBJ2-5; V: TRBV5-8; size: once; D: NA; DNA: TGTGCCAGCAGCTTGCGGGGCCAAGAGACCCAGTACTTC; CDR3: CASSLRGQETQYF
J: TRBJ1-4; V: TRBV6-5; size: NA; D: NA; DNA: TGTGCCAGCAGTTACTCGGCTCCCTCAACTAATGAAAAACTGTTTTTT; CDR3: CASSYSAPSTNEKLFF